Each of the 24 T cell receptor beta chains below was sequenced from the same sample in a study of OX40 agonist ivuxolimab in advanced cancers. The assay was immunoSEQ multiplex PCR, and TCRdb's table has in-frame clones only and misses some. The sample yields about 50,000 clones, roughly nine tenths seen once. The input for sequencing was CD4+ or CD8+ T cells sorted from blood, taken in a trial of the OX40 agonist ivuxolimab. The receptors stem from an adult with an advanced solid tumor such as melanoma, head and neck, liver or kidney cancer.

The gene calls are TRBV7-9 and TRBJ2-5; D not resolved. Germline V gene sequence: CDR1 SEHNR, CDR2 FQNEAQ (reference sequence). The CDR3 sequence is 14 residues long. Deletions cut 1 base from V and 5 bases from J, with 11 bases between. The CDR3 sequence: CASSLVRAAETQYF. The CDR3 nucleotides are TGTGCCAGCAGCTTAGTTCGGGCGGCGGAGACCCAGTACTTC.

V and J are TRBV7-9 and TRBJ1-1; D may be TRBD1 (5 bases). V was cut by 5 bases and J by 0 bases, with 13 bases left in between. The CDR3 has 15 residues. Germline values: CDR1 SEHNR, CDR2 FQNEAQ (reference sequence). The CDR3 bases are TGTGCCAGCAGCCCCGCCCCAGGGCTGAACACTGAAGCTTTCTTT. It translates to CASSPAPGLNTEAFF.

The genes are TRBV7-9 and TRBJ2-7, with D possibly matching TRBD1 (6 bases). Trimming removed 5 bases from V and 4 bases from J, with 18 bases in between. Germline V gene data show CDR1 as SEHNR and CDR2 as FQNEAQ (reference sequence). This CDR3 is 15 amino acids long. CDR3 loop: CASSPYRDNQYEQYV. The CDR3 coding sequence is TGTGCCAGCAGCCCCTACCGGGACAATCAGTACGAGCAGTACGTC.

This chain joins TRBV7-2 and TRBJ1-2; 7 bases line up with TRBD1. Germline V gene lookup returns CDR1 SGHTA and CDR2 FQGNSA. This CDR3 contains 15 residues. V was clipped by 1 base and J by 7 bases; unmatched bases: 9. Here the CDR3 reads CASSLGGGSAGGYTF. The CDR3, as DNA: TGTGCCAGCAGCTTAGGAGGGGGCTCGGCGGGTGGCTACACCTTC.

J is TRBJ2-7 and V is TRBV6-1, with TRBD2 matching 7 bases. The CDR3 loop spans 14 amino acids. Trimming took 6 bases from V and 0 from J; bases not matched to a gene: 5. Germline V CDR1 and CDR2: MNHNS, SASEGT. This chain's CDR3 is CASSIAGASYEQYF. The CDR3 DNA reads TGTGCCAGCAGCATAGCGGGCGCCTCCTACGAGCAGTACTTC.

The chain recombines TRBV19 with TRBJ2-2; TRBD1 matches 10 bases. The CDR3 runs to 17 residues. Looked up from germline, CDR1 is LNHDA and CDR2 is SQIVND (reference sequence). Losses at the gene ends were 6 bases for V and 1 base for J; bases not matched to a gene: 8. CDR3 sequence (DNA): TGTGCCAGTAGCAACCCGACAGGGGGCCTGAACACCGGGGAGCTGTTTTTT. It encodes CASSNPTGGLNTGELFF.

The V and J genes are TRBV9 and TRBJ2-1; D gene unclear. The germline V and J ends were trimmed by 3 bases and 0 bases, with 10 bases remaining between them. This CDR3 region has 15 residues. Germline V gene lookup returns CDR1 SGDLS and CDR2 YYNGEE. CDR3 in DNA: TGTGCCAGCAGCGCGACTGATAGCTCCTACAATGAGCAGTTCTTC. Protein product: CASSATDSSYNEQFF.

The J gene is TRBJ2-7, the V gene TRBV18, with D unclear. CDR1 is KGHSH, CDR2 LQKENI, per germline. Trimming took 5 bases from V and 1 from J, leaving 15 bases between them. This CDR3 has 15 amino acids. The CDR3 sequence: CASSLDGNPSYEQYF. The CDR3 DNA reads as TGTGCCAGCTCATTGGACGGTAACCCATCCTACGAGCAGTACTTC.

This clone came up once. The V and J genes are TRBV18 and TRBJ1-2, with 11 nucleotides matching TRBD1. V shed 5 bases, J shed 6 bases, and the junction held 11 bases outside the gene matches. The CDR3 is 16 residues long. The V gene's germline CDR1 is KGHSH and CDR2 LQKENI. Written as DNA, the CDR3 is TGTGCCAGCTCAGGACCCGGACAGGGGGCAAAAGATGGCTACACCTTC. It encodes CASSGPGQGAKDGYTF.

The V and J genes are TRBV7-8 and TRBJ1-1, with TRBD1 matching 8 bases. Per the germline V gene, CDR1 is SGHVS and CDR2 is FQNEAQ. Trimming at V came to 6 bases and at J to 5 bases, leaving 8 bases not matched to a gene. CDR3 length: 14 amino acids. The CDR3, as DNA: TGTGCCAGCAGTCCAGGGGGCGCGGGGACTGAAGCTTTCTTT. Encoded protein: CASSPGGAGTEAFF.

This chain joins TRBV5-8 and TRBJ2-6; D remains ambiguous. Germline CDR1 is SGHTS and CDR2 is YDEGEE. Trimming cost V 3 bases and J 11 bases, with 3 bases left between them. This CDR3 is built from 10 residues. The CDR3 here is CASSSYVLTF. Written as DNA, the CDR3 is TGTGCCAGCAGCTCGTACGTCCTGACTTTC.

The count of this clone is one. V is TRBV28 and J is TRBJ1-1, with D possibly matching TRBD1 (5 bases). The germline CDR1 and CDR2 sequences are MDHEN and SYDVKM. The CDR3 extends over 14 amino acids. V was trimmed by 6 bases and J by 2 bases, leaving 13 bases between them. In nucleotides, the CDR3 is TGTGCCAGCAGATTCAGAACAGGAAACACTGAAGCTTTCTTT. This translates into CASRFRTGNTEAFF.

The chain recombines TRBV19 with TRBJ2-7, with D possibly matching TRBD2 (5 bases). Trimming took 3 bases from V and 0 from J, leaving 12 bases between them. This CDR3 comprises 15 residues. Per the germline V gene, CDR1 is LNHDA and CDR2 is SQIVND (reference sequence). CDR3 nucleotides: TGTGCCAGTAGTATCGCGGACTGGGACTCCTACGAGCAGTACTTC. Translation gives CASSIADWDSYEQYF.

This clone was seen more than once but under ten times. The chain employs TRBV5-1 and TRBJ2-7; D may match TRBD1 or TRBD2 (5 bases each). CDR3 length: 14 amino acids. Per germline, CDR1 SGHRS and CDR2 YFSETQ. Trimming shortened V by 4 bases and J by 3 bases, and 14 bases separated the two germline ends. CDR3: CASSTRDDLYEQYF. CDR3 DNA: TGCGCCAGCAGCACCCGGGACGACCTCTACGAGCAGTACTTC.

The chain has TRBV7-8 and TRBJ2-5, with no clear D. With 2 bases removed from V and 5 bases from J, the gap between germline ends came to 12 bases. The germline V gene encodes CDR1 SGHVS and CDR2 FQNEAQ. The CDR3 has 14 amino acids. CDR3 bases: TGTGCCAGCAGCTTATTCGCGTTAGCCGAGACCCAGTACTTC. Amino acid sequence: CASSLFALAETQYF.

The genes are TRBV4-3 and TRBJ2-3; the D is unclear. Germline V gene lookup returns CDR1 LGHNA and CDR2 YSLEER. There are 13 residues in the CDR3. Trimming shortened V by 0 bases and J by 4 bases, and 5 bases separated the two germline ends. CDR3 bases: TGCGCCAGCAGCCAAGATCTTGCAGATACGCAGTATTTT. This codes for CASSQDLADTQYF.

The CDR3 coding sequence is TGTGCCAGCAGCTTTGGCGCGGGGGAGGCCTACGAGCAGTACTTC. Amino acid sequence: CASSFGAGEAYEQYF. The rearrangement links TRBV9 to TRBJ2-7; 7 nucleotides align to TRBD2. V trimming: 4 bases; J trimming: 2 bases; junction bases outside the gene matches: 9. CDR3 size: 15 residues. Germline CDR1 and CDR2: SGDLS and YYNGEE.

This clone occurred once. The chain carries TRBV29-1 and TRBJ2-3; TRBD2 aligns across 12 bases. Germline CDR1 SQVTM, CDR2 ANQGSEA. V shed 7 bases and J 5 bases; nucleotides not matched to a gene: 7. CDR3 length: 14 residues. In nucleotides, the CDR3 is TGCAGCGGGGAAGGACTAGCGGGAATAGATACGCAGTATTTT. Amino acids: CSGEGLAGIDTQYF.

J is TRBJ2-3 and V is TRBV13; no clear D. Deletions cut 1 base from V and 2 bases from J, with 1 base between. The CDR3 is 12 amino acids. The germline V gene has CDR1 PRHDT and CDR2 FYEKMQ (reference sequence). The CDR3 spells CASSLATDTQYF. CDR3 coding DNA: TGTGCCAGCAGCTTAGCCACAGATACGCAGTATTTT.

The chain has TRBV6-5 and TRBJ1-1; no reliable D call. The CDR3 is 13 amino acids. Germline assignment: CDR1 MNHEY and CDR2 SVGAGI. Trimming removed 6 bases at V and 6 bases at J, with 14 bases between. The CDR3 DNA sequence: TGTGCCAGCAGGAGGATGGGGTGGCCTGAAGCTTTCTTT. Amino acids: CASRRMGWPEAFF.

The CDR3 loop is CASSPRVSYEQYF. DNA of the CDR3: TGTGCCAGCAGCCCCCGGGTATCCTACGAGCAGTACTTC. This chain uses TRBV14 with TRBJ2-7; D uncertain. The germline gives CDR1 SGHDN, CDR2 FVKESK. The V end was cut by 4 bases, the J end by 1 base, with 8 bases between. The CDR3 has 13 amino acids.

V is TRBV5-1 and J is TRBJ2-7; a weak D match, TRBD1 (5 bases). This CDR3 contains 14 residues. V was clipped by 3 bases and J by 3 bases, with 13 bases between them. The germline V gene encodes CDR1 SGHRS and CDR2 YFSETQ. The CDR3 loop reads CASSYRTMDYEQYF. CDR3 DNA: TGCGCCAGCAGCTATCGGACAATGGACTACGAGCAGTACTTC.

CDR3 nucleotides: TGTGCCAGCAGCACGTTGACAGGGCGCTACGAGCAGTACTTC. It encodes CASSTLTGRYEQYF. The V and J genes are TRBV7-9 and TRBJ2-7; 7 bases line up with TRBD1. CDR3 length: 14 amino acids. Losses at the gene ends were 5 bases for V and 3 bases for J; bases not matched to a gene: 7. The V gene's germline CDR1 is SEHNR and CDR2 FQNEAQ (reference sequence).

This clone has only one observation. The V and J genes are TRBV5-1 and TRBJ2-3; no definite D call. In germline, CDR1 is SGHRS, CDR2 YFSETQ. The CDR3 loop spans 11 amino acids. V was pared by 6 bases and J by 2 bases, with 4 bases between. CDR3 loop: CASTDTDTQYF. The CDR3, as DNA: TGCGCCAGCACAGACACAGATACGCAGTATTTT. Filled out from reference TRBV5-1 and TRBJ2-3, the complete variable domain reads KAGVTQTPRYLIKTRGQQVTLSCSPISGHRSVSWYQQTPGQGLQFLFEYFSETQRNKGNFPGRFSGRQFSNSRSEMNVSTLELGDSALYLCASTDTDTQYFGPGTRLTVL.